Reported below is one T cell receptor beta chain. The source of the sample is a study of blood T cell repertoires in COVID-19. Background on the study: The analysed material was cDNA or gDNA that came from T cells, B-cell-depleted T cells, or PBMCs.

Germline-derived CDR1 and CDR2 are GTSNPN and SVGIG (reference sequence). CDR3 length equals 14 residues. Unmatched junction bases numbered 4, after V lost 0 bases and J lost 2 bases. Profiling relied on immunoSEQ multiplex PCR, and the TCRdb table lists in-frame clones only, not all of them. The table includes over 65,000 clones, 87% detected once. The sequence came from a human donor in a cohort sampled during active COVID-19. This chain links TRBV30 with TRBJ2-7; 7 bases match TRBD1. The sequenced sample consisted of peripheral blood. The CDR3 nucleotides read TGTGCCTGGAGTGTAGGGCAGGGGGCCTACGAGCAGTACTTC. Translated: CAWSVGQGAYEQYF.